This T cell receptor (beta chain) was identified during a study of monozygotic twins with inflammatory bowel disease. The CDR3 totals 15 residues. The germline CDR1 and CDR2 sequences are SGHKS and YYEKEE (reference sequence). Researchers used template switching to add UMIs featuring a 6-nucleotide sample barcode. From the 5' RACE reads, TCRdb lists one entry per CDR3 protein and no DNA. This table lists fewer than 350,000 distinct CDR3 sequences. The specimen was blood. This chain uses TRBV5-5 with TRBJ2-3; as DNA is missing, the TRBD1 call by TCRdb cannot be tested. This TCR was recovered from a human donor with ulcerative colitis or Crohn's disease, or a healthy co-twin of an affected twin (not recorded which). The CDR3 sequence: CASSLIWGPTDTQYF. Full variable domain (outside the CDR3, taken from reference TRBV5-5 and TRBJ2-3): DAGVTQSPTHLIKTRGQQVTLRCSPISGHKSVSWYQQVLGQGPQFIFQYYEKEERGRGNFPDRFSARQFPNYSSELNVNALLLGDSALYLCASSLIWGPTDTQYFGPGTRLTVL.